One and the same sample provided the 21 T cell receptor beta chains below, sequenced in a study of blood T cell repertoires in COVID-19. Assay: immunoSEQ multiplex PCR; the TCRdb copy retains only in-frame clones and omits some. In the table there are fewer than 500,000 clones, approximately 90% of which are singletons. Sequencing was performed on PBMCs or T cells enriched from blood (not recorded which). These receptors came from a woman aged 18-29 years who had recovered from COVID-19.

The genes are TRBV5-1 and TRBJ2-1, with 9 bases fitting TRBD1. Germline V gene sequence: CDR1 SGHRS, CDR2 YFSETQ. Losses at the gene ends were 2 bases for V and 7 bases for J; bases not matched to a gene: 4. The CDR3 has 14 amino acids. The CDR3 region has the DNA TGCGCCAGCAGCTTACAGGGGGCTTTAAATGAGCAGTTCTTC. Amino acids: CASSLQGALNEQFF.

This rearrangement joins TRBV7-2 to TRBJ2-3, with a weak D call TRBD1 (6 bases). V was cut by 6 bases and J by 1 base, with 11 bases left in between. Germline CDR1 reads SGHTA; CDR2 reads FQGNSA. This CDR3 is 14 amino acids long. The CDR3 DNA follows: TGTGCCAGCAGTACAGGGTATGGCACAGATACGCAGTATTTT. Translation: CASSTGYGTDTQYF.

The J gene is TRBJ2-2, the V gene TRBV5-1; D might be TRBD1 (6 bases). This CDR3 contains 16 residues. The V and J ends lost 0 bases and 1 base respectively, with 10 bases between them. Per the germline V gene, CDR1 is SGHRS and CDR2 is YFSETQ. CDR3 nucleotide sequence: TGCGCCAGCAGCTTGGCCTTGACAGGGAACACCGGGGAGCTGTTTTTT. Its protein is CASSLALTGNTGELFF. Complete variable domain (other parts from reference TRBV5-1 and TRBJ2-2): KAGVTQTPRYLIKTRGQQVTLSCSPISGHRSVSWYQQTPGQGLQFLFEYFSETQRNKGNFPGRFSGRQFSNSRSEMNVSTLELGDSALYLCASSLALTGNTGELFFGEGSRLTVL.

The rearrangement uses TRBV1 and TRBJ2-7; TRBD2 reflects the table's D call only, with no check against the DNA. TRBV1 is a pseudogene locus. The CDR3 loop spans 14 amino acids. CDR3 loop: CTSSQGGGAEEQYF. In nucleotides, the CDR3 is TGCACCAGCAGCCAAGGAGGGGGGGCGGAAGAGCAGTACTTC.

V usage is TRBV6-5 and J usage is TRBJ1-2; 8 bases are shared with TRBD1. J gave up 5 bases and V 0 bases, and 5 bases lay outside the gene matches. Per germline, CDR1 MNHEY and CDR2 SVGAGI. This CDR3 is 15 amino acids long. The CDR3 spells CASSYSTGEWYGYTF. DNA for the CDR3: TGTGCCAGCAGTTACTCGACAGGGGAATGGTATGGCTACACCTTC.

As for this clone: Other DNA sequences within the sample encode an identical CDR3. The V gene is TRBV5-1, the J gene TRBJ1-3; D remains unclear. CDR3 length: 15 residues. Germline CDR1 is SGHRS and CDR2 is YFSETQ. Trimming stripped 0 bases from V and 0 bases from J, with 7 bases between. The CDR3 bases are TGCGCCAGCAGCTTGGGAGGAGACTCTGGAAACACCATATATTTT. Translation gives CASSLGGDSGNTIYF. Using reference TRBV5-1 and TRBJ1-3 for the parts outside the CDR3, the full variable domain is KAGVTQTPRYLIKTRGQQVTLSCSPISGHRSVSWYQQTPGQGLQFLFEYFSETQRNKGNFPGRFSGRQFSNSRSEMNVSTLELGDSALYLCASSLGGDSGNTIYFGEGSWLTVV.

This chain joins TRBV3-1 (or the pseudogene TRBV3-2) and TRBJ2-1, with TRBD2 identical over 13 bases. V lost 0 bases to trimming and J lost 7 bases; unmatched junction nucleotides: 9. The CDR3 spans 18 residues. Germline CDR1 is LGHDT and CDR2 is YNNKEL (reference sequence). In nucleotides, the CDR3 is TGTGCCAGCAGCCAAGATCCCGGGACTAGCGGGGTGGGGAATGAGCAGTTCTTC. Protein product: CASSQDPGTSGVGNEQFF.

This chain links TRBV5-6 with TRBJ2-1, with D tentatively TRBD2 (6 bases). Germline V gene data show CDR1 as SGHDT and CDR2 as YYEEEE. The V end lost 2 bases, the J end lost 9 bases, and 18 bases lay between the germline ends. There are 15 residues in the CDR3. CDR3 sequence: CASSFIWRDDPEQFF. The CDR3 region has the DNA TGTGCCAGCAGCTTTATTTGGAGGGATGACCCTGAGCAGTTCTTC.

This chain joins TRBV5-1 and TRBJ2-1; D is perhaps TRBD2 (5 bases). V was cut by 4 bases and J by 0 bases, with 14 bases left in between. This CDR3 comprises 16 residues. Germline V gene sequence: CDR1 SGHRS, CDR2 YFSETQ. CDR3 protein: CASSPGRGSSYNEQFF. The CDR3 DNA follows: TGCGCCAGCAGCCCCGGACGGGGAAGCTCCTACAATGAGCAGTTCTTC.

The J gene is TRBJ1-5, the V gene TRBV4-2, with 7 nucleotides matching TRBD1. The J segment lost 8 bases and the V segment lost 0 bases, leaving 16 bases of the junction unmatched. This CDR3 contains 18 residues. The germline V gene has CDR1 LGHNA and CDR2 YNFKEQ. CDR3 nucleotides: TGTGCCAGCAGCCAAGACGCCCGAGAGTACAGGGGACGGGAGCCCCAGCATTTT. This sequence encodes CASSQDAREYRGREPQHF.

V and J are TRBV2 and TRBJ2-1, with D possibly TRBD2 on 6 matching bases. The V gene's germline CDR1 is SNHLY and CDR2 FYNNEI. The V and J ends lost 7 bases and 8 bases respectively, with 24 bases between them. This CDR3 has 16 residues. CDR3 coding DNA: TGTGCCAGCAAATTGGTCCTGGTCGGGGGTGGGGATGAGCAGTTCTTC. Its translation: CASKLVLVGGGDEQFF.

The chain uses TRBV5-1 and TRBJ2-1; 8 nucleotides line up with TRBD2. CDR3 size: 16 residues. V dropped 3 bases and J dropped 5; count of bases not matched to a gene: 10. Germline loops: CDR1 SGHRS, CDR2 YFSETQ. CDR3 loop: CASSSLLAEVHNEQFF. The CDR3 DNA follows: TGCGCCAGCAGCTCTTTACTAGCGGAGGTACACAATGAGCAGTTCTTC.

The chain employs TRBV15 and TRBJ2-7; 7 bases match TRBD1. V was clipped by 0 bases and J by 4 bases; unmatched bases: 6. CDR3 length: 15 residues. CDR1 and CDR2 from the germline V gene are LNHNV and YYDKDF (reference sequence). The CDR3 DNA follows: TGTGCCACCAGCAGAGATCTAGCAGGGGGATACGAGCAGTACTTC. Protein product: CATSRDLAGGYEQYF.

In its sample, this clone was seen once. CDR3 bases: TGCGCCAGCAGTCCCCAGGGAATCGACGAGCAGTACTTC. This codes for CASSPQGIDEQYF. This chain uses TRBV10-1 with TRBJ2-7; D might be TRBD1 (5 bases). The CDR3 is made up of 13 amino acids. Germline V gives CDR1 WNHNN, CDR2 SYGVQD (reference sequence). V was clipped by 5 bases and J by 5 bases, with 13 bases between them.

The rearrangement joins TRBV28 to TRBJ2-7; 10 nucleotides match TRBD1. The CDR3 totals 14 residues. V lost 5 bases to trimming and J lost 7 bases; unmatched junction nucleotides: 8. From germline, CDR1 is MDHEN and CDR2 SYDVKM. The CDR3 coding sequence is TGTGCCAGCAGTCCGGGACAGGGGATGGAGGAGCAGTACTTC. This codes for CASSPGQGMEEQYF.

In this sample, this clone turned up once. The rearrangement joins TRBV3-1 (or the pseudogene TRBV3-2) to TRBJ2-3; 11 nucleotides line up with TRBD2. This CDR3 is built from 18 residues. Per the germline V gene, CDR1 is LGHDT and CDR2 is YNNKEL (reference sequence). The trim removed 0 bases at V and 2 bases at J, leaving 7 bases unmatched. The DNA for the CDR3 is TGTGCCAGCAGCCAAGATTTAAGTAGCGGGGGGGCCACAGATACGCAGTATTTT. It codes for CASSQDLSSGGATDTQYF.

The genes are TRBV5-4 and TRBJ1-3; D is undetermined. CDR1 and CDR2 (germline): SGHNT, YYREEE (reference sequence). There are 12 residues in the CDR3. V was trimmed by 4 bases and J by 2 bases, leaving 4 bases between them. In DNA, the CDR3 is TGTGCCAGCAGCCAGGCTGGAAACACCATATATTTT. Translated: CASSQAGNTIYF.

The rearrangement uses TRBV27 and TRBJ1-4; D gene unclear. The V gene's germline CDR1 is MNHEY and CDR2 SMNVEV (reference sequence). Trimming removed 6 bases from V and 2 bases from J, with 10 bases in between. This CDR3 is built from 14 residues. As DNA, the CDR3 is TGTGCCAGCAGCCCCGGGTCGACTAATGAAAAACTGTTTTTT. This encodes CASSPGSTNEKLFF.

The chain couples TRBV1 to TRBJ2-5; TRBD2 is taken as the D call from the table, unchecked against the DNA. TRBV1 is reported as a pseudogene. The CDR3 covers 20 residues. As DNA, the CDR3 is TGCACCAGCAGCCAAGTATTTAAAGTTTTGGGACTAGCGGGGGAAGAGACCCAGTACTTC. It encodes CTSSQVFKVLGLAGEETQYF.

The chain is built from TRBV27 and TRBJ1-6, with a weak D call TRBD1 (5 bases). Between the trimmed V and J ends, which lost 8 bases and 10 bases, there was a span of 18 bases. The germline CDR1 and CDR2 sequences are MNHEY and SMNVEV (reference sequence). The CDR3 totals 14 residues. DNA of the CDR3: TGTGCCAGCCGGGGGGAGGGGATGAAATCACCCCTCCACTTT. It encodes CASRGEGMKSPLHF.

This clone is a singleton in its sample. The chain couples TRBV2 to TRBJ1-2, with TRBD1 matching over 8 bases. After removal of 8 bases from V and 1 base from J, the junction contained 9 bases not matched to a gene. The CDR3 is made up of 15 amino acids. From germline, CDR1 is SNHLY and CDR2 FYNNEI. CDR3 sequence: CASSKRTGINYGYTF. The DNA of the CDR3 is TGTGCCAGCTCAAAAAGGACAGGGATTAACTATGGCTACACCTTC.